These T cell receptor beta chains were read from a single sample in a study of Ad26.COV2.S vaccination and SARS-CoV-2 variants. Sequencing was performed with immunoSEQ multiplex PCR; in TCRdb, only in-frame clones are kept and a portion is missing. The profile shows 240,000 or so clones, 85% to 90% of them singletons. The input for sequencing was peripheral blood, taken in a trial of Ad26.COV2.S vaccine versus placebo. The receptors shown here come from a person aged 18 to 59 who received the Ad26.COV2.S COVID-19 vaccine or a placebo. The CDR3 runs from the conserved cysteine through the conserved F or W. D genes are given only for firm matches. Some rows have no size entry. The others give once, few or many, or a class for an expanded clone.

TRBD2	.	TRBV9	TRBJ2-7	CASTPLPLGTSGSTSYEQYF	TGTGCCAGCACCCCCCTCCCCCTAGGGACTAGCGGCAGCACATCCTACGAGCAGTACTTC
TRBD2	.	TRBV3-1/TRBV3-2	TRBJ2-5	CASSTPSLAGGQGTQYF	TGTGCCAGCAGCACCCCCTCACTAGCGGGGGGCCAAGGGACCCAGTACTTC
TRBD2	.	TRBV18	TRBJ2-1	CASSPPSSGWNEQFF	TGTGCCAGCTCACCACCGTCTAGCGGGTGGAATGAGCAGTTCTTC
.	.	TRBV7-6	TRBJ1-6	CASSPRGIGSPLHF	TGTGCCAGCAGCCCAAGAGGGATCGGGTCACCCCTCCACTTT
.	.	TRBV19	TRBJ2-7	CASSTGLTESFSYEQYF	TGTGCCAGTAGTACGGGACTGACGGAGTCCTTCTCCTACGAGCAGTACTTC
.	few	TRBV7-3	TRBJ2-1	CASSTLSSYNEQFF	TGTGCCAGCAGCACCTTAAGCTCCTACAATGAGCAGTTCTTC
.	.	TRBV5-4	TRBJ2-1	CASRHPDYNEQFF	TGTGCCAGCAGACATCCGGACTACAATGAGCAGTTCTTC
.	once	TRBV7-9	TRBJ2-2	CASRRSRDNTGELFF	TGTGCCAGCAGGCGATCCCGGGACAACACCGGGGAGCTGTTTTTT
TRBD2	.	TRBV25-1	TRBJ2-3	CASSELGSGGIADTQYF	TGTGCCAGCAGTGAATTAGGTAGCGGGGGGATAGCAGATACGCAGTATTTT
TRBD2	few	TRBV2	TRBJ2-6	CASSTLAGGSSGANVLTF	TGTGCCAGCAGTACTCTAGCGGGGGGAAGCTCTGGGGCCAACGTCCTGACTTTC
.	.	TRBV5-4	TRBJ2-1	CASSPNVGSAYNEQFF	TGTGCCAGCAGCCCAAACGTCGGGAGTGCCTACAATGAGCAGTTCTTC
.	.	TRBV7-2	TRBJ2-7	CASSLSPREQYF	TGTGCCAGCAGCTTATCCCCCAGGGAGCAGTACTTC
TRBD2	.	TRBV7-2	TRBJ2-3	CASSPLAGGTDTQYF	TGTGCCAGCAGCCCACTAGCGGGGGGCACAGATACGCAGTATTTT
TRBD1	.	TRBV30	TRBJ1-5	CAWAGQGTLKNQPQHF	TGTGCCTGGGCTGGACAGGGGACCCTTAAAAATCAGCCCCAGCATTTT
.	.	TRBV11-2	TRBJ2-1	CASSLERINEQFF	TGTGCCAGCAGCTTAGAGCGAATTAATGAGCAGTTCTTC
TRBD1	.	TRBV5-6	TRBJ2-3	CASSLGDRGFTDTQYF	TGTGCCAGCAGCTTGGGGGACAGGGGTTTCACAGATACGCAGTATTTT
TRBD1	.	TRBV4-3	TRBJ2-5	CASSPWTGGQEETQYF	TGCGCCAGCAGCCCTTGGACAGGAGGTCAAGAAGAGACCCAGTACTTC
TRBD1	.	TRBV5-8	TRBJ2-7	CASSLVGTASYEQYF	TGTGCCAGCAGCTTGGTTGGGACAGCCTCCTACGAGCAGTACTTC
TRBD1	.	TRBV3-1/TRBV3-2	TRBJ1-4	CASSQVKGRGAEKLFF	TGTGCCAGCAGCCAAGTTAAGGGCAGGGGGGCTGAAAAACTGTTTTTT
.	.	TRBV29-1	TRBJ1-2	CSVSAAYGYTF	TGCAGCGTTTCGGCAGCGTATGGCTACACCTTC
.	.	TRBV5-1	TRBJ2-5	CASSLVGREETQYF	TGCGCCAGCAGCTTGGTGGGCAGGGAAGAGACCCAGTACTTC